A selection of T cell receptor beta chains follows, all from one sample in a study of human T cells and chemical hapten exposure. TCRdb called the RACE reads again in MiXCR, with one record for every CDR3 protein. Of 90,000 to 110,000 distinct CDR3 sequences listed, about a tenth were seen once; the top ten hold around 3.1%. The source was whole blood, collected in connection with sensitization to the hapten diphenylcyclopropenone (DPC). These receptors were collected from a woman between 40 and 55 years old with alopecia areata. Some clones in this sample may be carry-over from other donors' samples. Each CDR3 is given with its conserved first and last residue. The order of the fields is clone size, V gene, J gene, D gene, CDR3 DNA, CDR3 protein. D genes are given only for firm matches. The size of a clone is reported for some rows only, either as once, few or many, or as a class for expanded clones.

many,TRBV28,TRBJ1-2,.,TGTGCCAGCAGTTTAGGCCAGGGAGTCTACACCTTC,CASSLGQGVYTF
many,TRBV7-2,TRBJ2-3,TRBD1,TGTGCCAGCAGCATCTCCGGGACAGGGGTCACAGATACGCAGTATTTT,CASSISGTGVTDTQYF
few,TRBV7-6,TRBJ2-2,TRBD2,TGTGCCAGCAGCCCTCCGGGGGGATTGGGCTGGGAGCTGTTTTTT,CASSPPGGLGWELFF
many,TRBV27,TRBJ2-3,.,TGTGCCAGCAGTTTTCTCGGGGCCTCTAGCACAGATACGCAGTATTTT,CASSFLGASSTDTQYF
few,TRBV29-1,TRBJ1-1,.,TGCAGCGTTTTAACAGGGAAGACTGAAGTTTTCTTT,CSVLTGKTEVFF
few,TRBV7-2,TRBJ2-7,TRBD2,TGTGCCAGCAGCTTAGAACTAGCGGCTTTCTACGAGCAGTACTTC,CASSLELAAFYEQYF
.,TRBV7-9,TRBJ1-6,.,TGTGCCAGCAGTCCACCGGGACGAGATAGGTCACCCCTCCACTTT,CASSPPGRDRSPLHF
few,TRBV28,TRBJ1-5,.,TGTGCCAGCAGTTCGGGGGTAAATCAGCCCCAGCATTTT,CASSSGVNQPQHF
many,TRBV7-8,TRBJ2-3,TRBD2,TGTGCCAGCGAACTAGCGGGGGGGCTCACAGATACGCAGTATTTT,CASELAGGLTDTQYF
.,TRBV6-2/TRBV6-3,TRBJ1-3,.,TGTGCCAGCAGTTACTCGACAACTGGAAACACCATATATTTT,CASSYSTTGNTIYF
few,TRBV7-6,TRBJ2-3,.,TGTGCCAGCAGCTTAAGTCGGGGAGCGGATACGCAGTATTTT,CASSLSRGADTQYF
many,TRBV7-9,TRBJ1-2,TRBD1,TGTGCCAGCAGCGCGATCACAGGGGAGCTAATCTATGGCTACACCTTC,CASSAITGELIYGYTF
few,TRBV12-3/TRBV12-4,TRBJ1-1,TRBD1,TGTGCCAGCACCAGACAGGGACAAGAAAGGATGGGCACTGAAGCTTTCTTT,CASTRQGQERMGTEAFF
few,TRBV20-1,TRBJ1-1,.,TGCAGTGCTGGGGGCCCTAAGGCCACTGAAGCTTTCTTT,CSAGGPKATEAFF
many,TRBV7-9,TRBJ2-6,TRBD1,TGTGCCAGCAGCCCCGACAGGGCTGGGGCCAACGTCCTGACTTTC,CASSPDRAGANVLTF
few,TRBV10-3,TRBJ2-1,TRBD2,TGTGCCATCAGCCCGGGACTAGCGGGGGGGCGTGATGAGCAGTTCTTC,CAISPGLAGGRDEQFF
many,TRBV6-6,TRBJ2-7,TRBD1,TGTGCCAGCAGTTCGCCCCGGACAGGGGGCGAGCAGTACTTC,CASSSPRTGGEQYF
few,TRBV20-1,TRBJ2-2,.,TGCAGTGCGCCGAAGGCGGGCACCGGGGAGCTGTTTTTT,CSAPKAGTGELFF
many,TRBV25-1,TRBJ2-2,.,TGTGCCAGCAGTGAATCAAGCTTTGGCACCGGGGAGCTGTTTTTT,CASSESSFGTGELFF
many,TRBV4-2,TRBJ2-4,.,TGTGCCAGCAGCCAAAGAGGTAGTGGTTTGAGAGACATTCAGTACTTC,CASSQRGSGLRDIQYF
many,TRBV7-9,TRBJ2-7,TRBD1,TGTGCCAGCAGCCATGGGACAGCCCCCCACGAGCAGTACTTC,CASSHGTAPHEQYF
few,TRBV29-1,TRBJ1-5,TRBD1,TGCAGCGTTGGGGGGACAGGGGATAGCAATCAGCCCCAGCATTTT,CSVGGTGDSNQPQHF
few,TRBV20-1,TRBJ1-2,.,TGCAGTGCTACGACGTATTATGGCTACACCTTC,CSATTYYGYTF
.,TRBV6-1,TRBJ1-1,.,TGTGCCAGCAGTGGAACGGGAGCGGGTTATGAAGCTTTCTTT,CASSGTGAGYEAFF
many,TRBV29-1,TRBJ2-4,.,TGCAGCGGGAAGGAGGGAAACATTCAGTACTTC,CSGKEGNIQYF
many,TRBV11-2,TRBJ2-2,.,TGTGCCAGCAGCTTAGGATCTAAGGTGACCGGGGAGCTGTTTTTT,CASSLGSKVTGELFF
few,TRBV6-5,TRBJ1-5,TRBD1,TGTGCCAGCAGCCCCGGGACAGGAAGCAATCAGCCCCAGCATTTT,CASSPGTGSNQPQHF
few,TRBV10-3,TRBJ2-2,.,TGTGCCATCAGGCGGGACCCCTCACCTTCGAACACCGGGGAGCTGTTTTTT,CAIRRDPSPSNTGELFF
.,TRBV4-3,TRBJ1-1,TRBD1,TGCGCCAGCAGCCGGTCCGGGACAGGCTACACTGAAGCTTTCTTT,CASSRSGTGYTEAFF
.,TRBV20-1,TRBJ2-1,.,TGCAGTGCCATCTTAGCGTCCCAGGATGAGCAGTTCTTC,CSAILASQDEQFF
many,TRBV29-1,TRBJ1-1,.,TGCAGCGTTGAAGGGGGGCTTCGTAACACTGAAGCTTTCTTT,CSVEGGLRNTEAFF
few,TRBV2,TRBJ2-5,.,TGTGCCAGCGTTTTCCTCCAAGAGACCCAGTACTTC,CASVFLQETQYF
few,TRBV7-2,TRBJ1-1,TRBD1,TGTGCCAGCAGCCGAGCACAGGGGACCGCGGAAGCTTTCTTT,CASSRAQGTAEAFF
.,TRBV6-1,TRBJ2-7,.,TGTGCCAGCAGTGCAAGTTACACCTACGAGCAGTACTTC,CASSASYTYEQYF
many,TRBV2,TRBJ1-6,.,TGTGCCAGCAGGGTCGACAGTGCGGGGACGAATTCACCCCTCCACTTT,CASRVDSAGTNSPLHF
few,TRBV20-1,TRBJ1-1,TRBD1,TGCAGTGCTAGGGGACCTTCGGACAGGGGATTAAGTGAAGCTTTCTTT,CSARGPSDRGLSEAFF
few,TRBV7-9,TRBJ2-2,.,TGTGCCAGCAATACCGGGACACCGAACACCGGGGAGCTGTTTTTT,CASNTGTPNTGELFF
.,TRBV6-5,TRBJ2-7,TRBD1,TGTGCCAGCAGACGTGGACAGGTCAGCTCCTACGAGCAGTACTTC,CASRRGQVSSYEQYF
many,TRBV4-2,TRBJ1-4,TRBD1,TGTGCCAGCAGCTTGACCGGGACAGGGGGCACGGACGAAAAACTGTTTTTT,CASSLTGTGGTDEKLFF
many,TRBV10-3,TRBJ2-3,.,TGTGCCATCAGTGGGCAAAGGGGGGCCACCGGAGACACGCAGTATTTT,CAISGQRGATGDTQYF
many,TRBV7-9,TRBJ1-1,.,TGTGCCAGCAGCGCCAGGATGGAGCAAGCTTTCTTT,CASSARMEQAFF
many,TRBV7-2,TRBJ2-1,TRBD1,TGTGCCAGCAGCTTTTATCCGAGGGGGCTGGGGAATGAGCAGTTCTTC,CASSFYPRGLGNEQFF
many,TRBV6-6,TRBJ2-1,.,TGTGCCAGCAGTTTCGTATCTGCGTTGGATGAGCAGTTCTTC,CASSFVSALDEQFF
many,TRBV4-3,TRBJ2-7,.,TGCGCCAGCAGCCAAGATCTCACAAGTAACGGCGAGCAGTACTTC,CASSQDLTSNGEQYF
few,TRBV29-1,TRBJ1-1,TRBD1,TGCAGCGTTACCCGATCCAGAGGGGGCGAAGCTTTCTTT,CSVTRSRGGEAFF
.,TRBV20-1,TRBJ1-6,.,TGCAGTGCTAGTGGAGGGCTGGATAATTCACCCCTCCACTTT,CSASGGLDNSPLHF
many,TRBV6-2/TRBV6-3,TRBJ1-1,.,TGTGCCAGCAGTCCACAGTACACTGAAGCCTTCTTT,CASSPQYTEAFF
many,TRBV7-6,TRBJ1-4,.,TGTGCCAGCAGCTCCTGGGAGGGGCTTGAAAAACTGTTTTTT,CASSSWEGLEKLFF
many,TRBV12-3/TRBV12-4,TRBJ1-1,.,TGTGCCAGCAGTTTTGTTCCGGGCAGGGAAGTAGGCACTGAAGCTTTCTTT,CASSFVPGREVGTEAFF
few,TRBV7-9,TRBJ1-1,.,TGTGCCAGCAGCTTGGTCGATCCAGTGGAAGCTTTCTTT,CASSLVDPVEAFF
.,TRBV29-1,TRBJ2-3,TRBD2,TGCAGCGTTGAGGAGCGGGGGCGGACAGATACGCAGTATTTT,CSVEERGRTDTQYF
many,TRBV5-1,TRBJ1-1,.,TGCGCCAGCAGCTCACTGTCGGTAAACACTGAAGCTTTCTTT,CASSSLSVNTEAFF
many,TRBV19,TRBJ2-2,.,TGTGCCAGTAGTATATCGCGAGGTACCGGGGAGCTGTTTTTT,CASSISRGTGELFF
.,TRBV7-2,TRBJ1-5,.,TGTGCCAGCAGCTTAGAAGGAAGCTATAGCAATCAGCCCCAGCATTTT,CASSLEGSYSNQPQHF
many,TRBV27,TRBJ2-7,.,TGTGCCAGCAGTCCCCTGGATCAGAACCACGAGCAGTACTTC,CASSPLDQNHEQYF
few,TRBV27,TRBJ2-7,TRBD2,TGTGCCAGCAGTTTTAGCGGGGGGGCTATCCGGGAGCAGTACTTC,CASSFSGGAIREQYF
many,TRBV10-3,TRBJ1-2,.,TGTGCCATCAGCGACTCCTATGGCTACACCTTC,CAISDSYGYTF